These 32 T cell receptor beta chains came from one sample sequenced in a study of T cell responses to AZD1222 COVID-19 vaccine. Generated by immunoSEQ multiplex PCR, the TCRdb table keeps only in-frame clones and is missing some. Here the sample spans 95,000 to 100,000 clones, approximately 84% being singletons. Sequencing used peripheral blood, obtained 28 days after the second AZD1222 dose. The receptors originated from an adult who received the AZD1222 COVID-19 vaccine.

This clone was detected once. The genes are TRBV5-1 and TRBJ2-2; TRBD2 matches 8 bases. Per the germline V gene, CDR1 is SGHRS and CDR2 is YFSETQ. Trimming removed 3 bases from V and 4 bases from J; junction bases left unmatched: 11. The CDR3 has 17 residues. The DNA of the CDR3 is TGCGCCAGCAGCTCCGGGGCGGGGGGCGCCGGCACCGGGGAGCTGTTTTTT. Amino acid sequence: CASSSGAGGAGTGELFF.

Concerning this clone itself: Other DNA sequences in this sample translate to the same CDR3. This chain uses TRBV6-5 with TRBJ1-1; weak D call: TRBD1 (5 bases). CDR3 length: 15 residues. Trimming pared 0 bases from V and 1 base from J, leaving 9 bases between. Germline V CDR1 and CDR2: MNHEY, SVGAGI. CDR3 amino acids: CASSYSGTANTEAFF. In nucleotides, the CDR3 is TGTGCCAGCAGTTACTCTGGGACGGCGAACACTGAAGCTTTCTTT.

The J gene is TRBJ1-2, the V gene TRBV18; D unresolved. This CDR3 region has 12 residues. Trimming shortened V by 3 bases and J by 4 bases, and 6 bases separated the two germline ends. Germline CDR1 reads KGHSH; CDR2 reads LQKENI. Written as DNA, the CDR3 is TGTGCCAGCTCACCCCGCGCCTATGGCTACACCTTC. This translates into CASSPRAYGYTF.

The chain uses TRBV19 and TRBJ1-2; 8 nucleotides agree with TRBD1. This CDR3 comprises 15 residues. V lost 0 bases to trimming and J lost 2 bases; unmatched junction nucleotides: 2. Per germline, CDR1 LNHDA and CDR2 SQIVND (reference sequence). DNA of the CDR3: TGTGCCAGTAGTATAGAGACAGGGGTGAACTATGGCTACACCTTC. Its translation: CASSIETGVNYGYTF.

The chain uses TRBV5-1 and TRBJ2-5, with TRBD2 identical over 14 bases. This CDR3 is 16 amino acids long. CDR1 is SGHRS and CDR2 is YFSETQ in the germline V gene. With V trimmed by 4 bases and J by 2 bases, 4 bases remained unmatched. CDR3 sequence: CASSQGTSGGQETQYF. In nucleotides, the CDR3 is TGCGCCAGCAGCCAGGGGACTAGCGGGGGACAAGAGACCCAGTACTTC.

The chain recombines TRBV5-6 with TRBJ2-5; 9 nucleotides agree with TRBD2. The CDR3 sequence is 15 residues long. J gave up 5 bases and V 1 base, and 6 bases lay outside the gene matches. Germline CDR1 is SGHDT and CDR2 is YYEEEE. CDR3 DNA sequence: TGTGCCAGCAGCTTGCTCAGCGGGGGGAGGGAGACCCAGTACTTC. It codes for CASSLLSGGRETQYF.

The CDR3, as DNA: TGTGCCAGCAGCTTATACCAGGGGCCCACTGAAGCTTTCTTT. Protein: CASSLYQGPTEAFF. V and J are TRBV7-6 and TRBJ1-1; D is perhaps TRBD1 (6 bases). The CDR3 totals 14 residues. Germline CDR1 SGHVS, CDR2 FNYEAQ. Trimming took off 2 bases at V and 4 bases at J, with 11 bases between the two ends.

The CDR3 nucleotides are TGCGCCAGCAGCCTGGACGGTCTCGGTGAAGCTTTCTTT. This encodes CASSLDGLGEAFF. The rearrangement links TRBV5-1 to TRBJ1-1, with D hard to call. The V end was cut by 4 bases, the J end by 7 bases, with 14 bases between. The V gene's germline CDR1 is SGHRS and CDR2 YFSETQ. CDR3 size: 13 residues.

The rearrangement links TRBV19 to TRBJ2-3, with D possibly being TRBD2 (6 bases). CDR1 is LNHDA, CDR2 SQIVND, per germline (reference sequence). Trimming removed 8 bases at V and 0 bases at J, with 15 bases between. This CDR3 is built from 15 residues. CDR3 bases: TGTGCCAGTTCTACCGTCGGGGGTAGCACAGATACGCAGTATTTT. Its protein is CASSTVGGSTDTQYF.

This clone was found once. The J gene is TRBJ2-2, the V gene TRBV7-6; perhaps TRBD1 as D (6 bases). V lost 2 bases, J lost 7 bases, and 23 bases lay in between. The CDR3 consists of 18 residues. Germline lookup yields CDR1 SGHVS and CDR2 FNYEAQ. CDR3 bases: TGTGCCAGCAGCTTAACGTTCTTTGAACAGGGTTTTATCGGGGAGCTGTTTTTT. This codes for CASSLTFFEQGFIGELFF.

The chain employs TRBV5-1 and TRBJ1-1; no definite D call. V was clipped by 3 bases and J by 4 bases, with 16 bases between them. Germline CDR1 SGHRS, CDR2 YFSETQ. The CDR3 spans 15 residues. CDR3 protein: CASSYGLTPITEAFF. The CDR3 DNA follows: TGCGCCAGCAGCTACGGTTTAACCCCAATCACTGAAGCTTTCTTT.

This clone was seen once. The V gene is TRBV3-1 (or the pseudogene TRBV3-2), the J gene TRBJ1-1; a possible D gene is TRBD1 (5 bases). The CDR3 loop spans 15 amino acids. Trimming pared 4 bases from V and 0 bases from J, leaving 12 bases between. CDR1 and CDR2 from the germline V gene are LGHDT and YNNKEL (reference sequence). The CDR3 loop is CASSLGTRVNTEAFF. DNA of the CDR3: TGTGCCAGCAGCCTGGGCACCAGGGTGAACACTGAAGCTTTCTTT.

The chain has TRBV20-1 and TRBJ1-2, with no clear D. Trimming left V 3 bases short and J 4 bases short, with 9 bases between. The CDR3 contains 12 residues. Germline CDR1 is DFQATT and CDR2 is SNEGSKA (reference sequence). CDR3 region: CSASTETYGYTF. The CDR3 coding sequence is TGCAGTGCTAGTACAGAAACCTATGGCTACACCTTC.

V usage is TRBV3-1 (or the pseudogene TRBV3-2) and J usage is TRBJ2-3, with D perhaps TRBD2 (5 bases). This CDR3 region has 17 residues. Germline CDR1 LGHDT, CDR2 YNNKEL (reference sequence). Between the trimmed V and J ends, which lost 4 bases and 0 bases, there was a span of 17 bases. The CDR3 spells CASSRSPGGLSTDTQYF. CDR3 in DNA: TGTGCCAGCAGCCGGTCGCCCGGCGGACTGAGCACAGATACGCAGTATTTT.

The sample holds a few counts of this clone. This chain connects TRBV23-1 to TRBJ1-1; D possibly corresponds to TRBD1 (5 bases). TRBV23-1 counts as an open reading frame of uncertain function. CDR3 length equals 17 residues. The V and J ends lost 0 bases and 1 base respectively, with 15 bases between them. CDR3 sequence reads: CASSQSIGGPKNTEAFF. Here the CDR3 DNA reads TGCGCCAGCAGTCAATCTATTGGGGGACCGAAGAACACTGAAGCTTTCTTT.

The chain employs TRBV5-1 and TRBJ2-1; TRBD1 matches 9 bases. V trimming: 4 bases; J trimming: 8 bases; junction bases outside the gene matches: 7. The CDR3 runs 14 residues. Germline V CDR1 and CDR2: SGHRS, YFSETQ. The CDR3 spells CASSLRDRADEQFF. In DNA, the CDR3 is TGCGCCAGCAGCCTCCGGGACAGGGCCGATGAGCAGTTCTTC.

V usage is TRBV19 and J usage is TRBJ2-2, with D possibly called TRBD1 or TRBD2 (6 bases each). V lost 6 bases, J lost 0 bases, and 8 bases lay in between. Germline CDR1 is LNHDA and CDR2 is SQIVND (reference sequence). This CDR3 is 14 amino acids long. The CDR3 DNA reads TGTGCCAGTAGAGGGGGGCCGAACACCGGGGAGCTGTTTTTT. The encoded protein is CASRGGPNTGELFF.

The table lists this clone with many counts. The chain recombines TRBV2 with TRBJ2-7; no reliable D call. Germline V gene lookup returns CDR1 SNHLY and CDR2 FYNNEI. Deletions cut 4 bases from V and 6 bases from J, with 13 bases between. CDR3 length: 13 amino acids. CDR3 sequence (DNA): TGTGCCAGCAGTGGGTCCTTCGAGGTCGAGCAGTACTTC. Translated, it gives CASSGSFEVEQYF. The full variable domain, with the rest looked up from reference TRBV2 and TRBJ2-7, is EPEVTQTPSHQVTQMGQEVILRCVPISNHLYFYWYRQILGQKVEFLVSFYNNEISEKSEIFDDQFSVERPDGSNFTLKIRSTKLEDSAMYFCASSGSFEVEQYFGPGTRLTVT.

The chain joins TRBV7-9 to TRBJ1-6; 8 bases line up with TRBD1. This CDR3 contains 15 residues. Per germline, CDR1 SEHNR and CDR2 FQNEAQ (reference sequence). After removal of 3 bases from V and 8 bases from J, the junction contained 6 bases not matched to a gene. The CDR3 sequence is CASSFGQGLDSPLHF. CDR3 nucleotides: TGTGCCAGCAGCTTCGGACAGGGTCTCGATTCACCCCTCCACTTT.

This chain joins TRBV11-1 and TRBJ2-7, with D tentatively TRBD1 (5 bases). This CDR3 has 14 amino acids. The V and J ends lost 1 base and 4 bases respectively, with 11 bases between them. The germline V gene has CDR1 SGHAT and CDR2 FQDESV (reference sequence). The CDR3, as DNA: TGTGCCAGCAGCTTAGGGTACAGGCTGTACGAGCAGTACTTC. Protein: CASSLGYRLYEQYF.

The chain employs TRBV14 and TRBJ1-6, with TRBD1 matching 8 bases. Germline V gene lookup returns CDR1 SGHDN and CDR2 FVKESK. After removal of 8 bases from V and 8 bases from J, the junction contained 2 bases not matched to a gene. The CDR3 consists of 12 residues. Here the CDR3 reads CASGTGHSPLHF. CDR3 sequence (DNA): TGTGCCAGCGGGACAGGACATTCACCCCTCCACTTT.

The chain links TRBV4-1 to TRBJ1-1, with D maybe TRBD1 (6 bases). This CDR3 is 18 amino acids long. Germline CDR1 and CDR2: MGHRA and YSYEKL. V was clipped by 1 base and J by 0 bases, with 18 bases between them. The CDR3 DNA reads as TGCGCCAGCAGCCAAGTAGAGACAGGACACACCATGAACACTGAAGCTTTCTTT. As protein: CASSQVETGHTMNTEAFF.

As concerns this clone: The junction differs from germline at one of its ends, possibly a read error. The chain joins TRBV27 to TRBJ1-2; D call uncertain. The CDR3 consists of 14 residues. Germline V gene sequence: CDR1 MNHEY, CDR2 SMNVEV (reference sequence). In DNA form, the CDR3 reads TGTGCCAGCAGTTCCGGACGGGATAACTATGACTACACCTTC. This sequence encodes CASSSGRDNYDYTF.

The genes are TRBV6-5 and TRBJ2-5, with TRBD2 as a possible D gene (7 bases). V lost 4 bases to trimming and J lost 5 bases, with 14 bases between them. This CDR3 comprises 14 residues. CDR1 MNHEY and CDR2 SVGAGI come from the germline V gene. The CDR3 DNA sequence: TGTGCCAGCAGTTCCCTGGGGGGGCAGGAGACCCAGTACTTC. Its translation is CASSSLGGQETQYF.

This chain connects TRBV7-2 to TRBJ2-5; D is undetermined. This CDR3 is built from 12 residues. The germline gives CDR1 SGHTA, CDR2 FQGNSA. V shed 5 bases and J shed 4 bases, with 8 bases lying between them. The CDR3 DNA follows: TGTGCCAGCAGCCGGAGTGGAGAGACCCAGTACTTC. Translated, it gives CASSRSGETQYF.

This chain joins TRBV6-5 and TRBJ2-3, with a weak D call TRBD1 (6 bases). CDR1 MNHEY and CDR2 SVGAGI come from the germline V gene. The ends were cut back, 5 bases at V and 6 bases at J, with 12 bases in the middle. This CDR3 has 13 residues. The CDR3 here is CASSKGVRDTQYF. The CDR3 DNA is TGTGCCAGCAGTAAGGGGGTTCGTGATACGCAGTATTTT.

V is TRBV27 and J is TRBJ2-7, with D possibly TRBD1 on 6 matching bases. Between the trimmed V and J ends, which lost 1 base and 1 base, there was a span of 14 bases. The CDR3 covers 16 residues. CDR1 MNHEY and CDR2 SMNVEV come from the germline V gene (reference sequence). The DNA of the CDR3 is TGTGCCAGCAGTTTATTCCAGGGGCCCATTTCCTACGAGCAGTACTTC. It codes for CASSLFQGPISYEQYF.

This chain joins TRBV19 and TRBJ1-3; 9 bases are shared with TRBD1. There are 16 residues in the CDR3. Germline V CDR1 and CDR2: LNHDA, SQIVND (reference sequence). Trimming removed 6 bases from V and 4 bases from J; junction bases left unmatched: 10. CDR3 sequence: CASRSPGQGSGNTIYF. The CDR3 coding sequence is TGTGCCAGTAGATCGCCGGGACAGGGTTCAGGAAACACCATATATTTT. Using reference TRBV19 and TRBJ1-3 for the parts outside the CDR3, the full variable domain is DGGITQSPKYLFRKEGQNVTLSCEQNLNHDAMYWYRQDPGQGLRLIYYSQIVNDFQKGDIAEGYSVSREKKESFPLTVTSAQKNPTAFYLCASRSPGQGSGNTIYFGEGSWLTVV.

J is TRBJ2-7 and V is TRBV7-9; D gene unclear. The germline V and J ends were trimmed by 3 bases and 4 bases, with 7 bases remaining between them. Per germline, CDR1 SEHNR and CDR2 FQNEAQ (reference sequence). This CDR3 region has 12 residues. CDR3 residues: CASSFSGYEQYF. The CDR3 bases are TGTGCCAGCAGCTTCTCCGGATACGAGCAGTACTTC.

This clone was seen a single time. This sequence joins TRBV27 and TRBJ2-7; weak D call: TRBD2 (5 bases). Trimming left V 8 bases short and J 3 bases short, with 17 bases between. CDR3 length: 14 amino acids. Germline V gene sequence: CDR1 MNHEY, CDR2 SMNVEV (reference sequence). CDR3 residues: CASLGAESFYEQYF. The CDR3 bases are TGTGCCAGCCTCGGAGCGGAGTCCTTCTACGAGCAGTACTTC.

This sequence joins TRBV24-1 and TRBJ2-7; D is perhaps TRBD1 or TRBD2 (5 bases each). This CDR3 spans 15 amino acids. Germline lookup yields CDR1 KGHDR and CDR2 SFDVKD. Trimming took off 8 bases at V and 1 base at J, with 17 bases between the two ends. Here the CDR3 reads CATILTSGGSYEQYF. The CDR3 coding sequence is TGTGCCACCATATTGACATCTGGGGGATCCTACGAGCAGTACTTC.

The gene calls are TRBV30 and TRBJ2-2, with D unclear. Germline V lookup: CDR1 GTSNPN, CDR2 SVGIG (reference sequence). This CDR3 is built from 14 residues. The V gene lost 0 bases and the J gene lost 0 bases, with 5 bases spanning the gap. DNA of the CDR3: TGTGCCTGGAGTGTAGTGCCGAACACCGGGGAGCTGTTTTTT. It is translated as CAWSVVPNTGELFF.